The rows below give T cell receptor beta chains drawn from one sample of a study of T cells after yellow fever vaccination. TCRdb re-derived calls from the 5' RACE reads in MiXCR, one entry per CDR3 protein. The data contain some 170,000 distinct CDR3 sequences, over 7% of them singletons. Source: CD8+ T cells sorted from PBMCs, taken 45 days after the yellow fever booster vaccination. The receptors originated from a man aged 18 to 29 who received the YFV17D yellow fever vaccine. The CDR3 runs from the conserved cysteine through the conserved F or W. The D gene is left open where the match is weak. Only some rows state a clone size, as once, few, many or a class for expanded clones.

TRBJ1-1 TRBD1 TRBV9 NA CASSGQGDEAFF TGTGCCAGCAGCGGACAGGGCGATGAAGCTTTCTTT
TRBJ2-3 TRBD2 TRBV6-5 few CASSTGTSGYTQYF TGTGCCAGCAGCACCGGGACTAGCGGGTATACGCAGTATTTT
TRBJ2-2 NA TRBV11-3 few CASSLDRRGRTGELFF TGTGCCAGCAGCTTAGATCGGAGGGGGCGGACCGGGGAGCTGTTTTTT
TRBJ2-2 NA TRBV5-4 NA CASSLELGGNTGELFF TGTGCCAGCAGCTTGGAACTCGGTGGGAACACCGGGGAGCTGTTTTTT
TRBJ2-1 NA TRBV6-4 many CASSAGPYNEQFF TGTGCCAGCAGCGCCGGTCCATACAATGAGCAGTTCTTC
TRBJ1-1 NA TRBV7-9 many CASSSSTGETEAFF TGTGCCAGCAGCTCCTCCACGGGAGAGACTGAAGCTTTCTTT
TRBJ2-1 NA TRBV19 NA CASRPGDNEQFF TGTGCCAGTAGACCAGGGGACAATGAGCAGTTCTTC
TRBJ2-1 TRBD2 TRBV6-2/TRBV6-3 NA CASSYSRGGSFNEQFF TGTGCCAGCAGTTACTCGCGGGGGGGATCTTTCAATGAGCAGTTCTTC
TRBJ2-1 TRBD2 TRBV29-1 NA CSVVSASGGFRGEQFF TGCAGCGTTGTCAGCGCTAGCGGGGGGTTTAGGGGTGAGCAGTTCTTC
TRBJ1-2 NA TRBV9 NA CASSASSGGSYGYTF TGTGCCAGCAGCGCTAGTAGTGGGGGCAGCTATGGCTACACCTTC
TRBJ2-3 NA TRBV28 few CASSLWGPRAPSTDTQYF TGTGCCAGCAGTTTATGGGGGCCCCGCGCACCTAGCACAGATACGCAGTATTTT
TRBJ1-5 NA TRBV27 NA CASSPRRNQPQHF TGTGCCAGCAGTCCCCGCCGGAATCAGCCCCAGCATTTT
TRBJ2-1 TRBD2 TRBV19 NA CASSMKRGAYNEQFF TGTGCCAGTAGTATGAAGCGGGGGGCCTACAATGAGCAGTTCTTC
TRBJ1-4 TRBD1 TRBV3-1 few CASSQVLDRGNEPTNEKLFF TGTGCCAGCAGCCAAGTTCTGGACAGGGGAAACGAACCAACTAATGAAAAACTGTTTTTT
TRBJ2-2 NA TRBV7-2 few CASSWTATGELFF TGTGCCAGCAGCTGGACGGCCACCGGGGAGCTGTTTTTT
TRBJ2-2 TRBD1 TRBV7-9 few CASLWTGGSGELFF TGTGCCAGCCTCTGGACAGGGGGCTCCGGGGAGCTGTTTTTT
TRBJ1-4 NA TRBV5-1 many CASSLWGSNEKLFF TGCGCCAGCAGCTTGTGGGGATCTAATGAAAAACTGTTTTTT